The 5 T cell receptor beta chains in this list originate from one sample, sequenced in a study of blood T cells in healthy people across ages. Primed by a sample-barcoded 5' primer and a J-beta primer mix, a second PCR proceeded for about 7 to 11 cycles. TCRdb recomputed calls from the 5' RACE reads with MiXCR, one row per CDR3 protein. This sample carries around 400,000 distinct CDR3 sequences, approximately 52% of them seen once, and the ten largest clones take roughly 51%. Material for sequencing was blood. These receptors all stem from a man aged 55 to 70 in good health.

This clonotype came up once. This chain joins TRBV28 and TRBJ2-7; possible D gene TRBD2, 5 bases. The CDR3 has 14 residues. CDR1 is MDHEN and CDR2 is SYDVKM in the germline V gene. Deletions cut 5 bases from V and 0 bases from J, with 11 bases between. Here the CDR3 reads CASSLGGLSYEQYF. CDR3 nucleotide sequence: TGTGCCAGCAGTCTGGGCGGACTCTCCTACGAGCAGTACTTC.

The rearrangement uses TRBV20-1 and TRBJ2-1, with D hard to call. V lost 3 bases and J lost 6, with 6 bases in between. The germline V gene has CDR1 DFQATT and CDR2 SNEGSKA (reference sequence). The length of the CDR3 is 11 residues. The CDR3: CSASIRNEQFF. The CDR3 region has the DNA TGCAGTGCTAGTATTCGCAATGAGCAGTTCTTC.

Comments on this clonotype: A clone one base away is much larger, so this may be a read error. The chain links TRBV12-3 or TRBV12-4 to TRBJ1-2; 7 nucleotides line up with TRBD1. The CDR3 length is 13 residues. The CDR3 here is CAGSQGGTYGYTF. The CDR3 DNA is TGTGCCGGCAGCCAGGGGGGGACCTATGGCTACACCTTC.

This clonotype was counted ten times or more. The chain uses TRBV7-2 and TRBJ2-3, with TRBD1 identical over 7 bases. Germline CDR1 and CDR2: SGHTA and FQGNSA. CDR3 length: 13 amino acids. V shed 6 bases and J 6 bases; nucleotides not matched to a gene: 6. CDR3 nucleotide sequence: TGTGCCAGCAGGCAAACAGGGGCCGATACGCAGTATTTT. Translation gives CASRQTGADTQYF.

This chain joins TRBV12-3 or TRBV12-4 and TRBJ1-2, with TRBD1 matching 9 bases. The V gene end was trimmed by 5 bases and the J gene end by 5 bases; junction bases not matched to a gene: 6. This CDR3 spans 14 amino acids. The CDR3 loop reads CASSPGTGKYGYTF. CDR3 bases: TGTGCCAGCAGTCCCGGGACAGGGAAGTATGGCTACACCTTC.